Each of the 29 T cell receptor beta chains below was sequenced from the same sample in a study of pediatric ulcerative colitis. Rectal tissue came from one to two pinch biopsies taken at colonoscopy. Some clones are missing from TCRdb's copy, which holds only in-frame ones; the method was immunoSEQ multiplex PCR. This table holds about 36,000 clones, around three quarters found once. The sequenced sample consisted of gut tissue. The receptors derive from a boy aged 10-17 years with moderate ulcerative colitis.

By sample share, this clone is medium-sized. This sequence joins TRBV2 and TRBJ2-7, with 10 bases lining up with TRBD1. The CDR3 sequence is 15 residues long. Germline V gene lookup returns CDR1 SNHLY and CDR2 FYNNEI. J was trimmed by 3 bases and V by 7 bases; bases with no gene match: 9. The CDR3 reads CASTRRGTGDYEQYF. The CDR3 nucleotides read TGTGCCAGCACCAGGAGGGGGACAGGGGACTACGAGCAGTACTTC.

This clone was seen more than once but under ten times. The J gene is TRBJ2-2, the V gene TRBV10-3; D not certain. From germline, CDR1 is ENHRY and CDR2 SYGVKD. This CDR3 is 12 amino acids long. V was trimmed by 4 bases and J by 4 bases, leaving 4 bases between them. The CDR3 DNA reads TGTGCCATCAGTGGGGGCACCGGGGAGCTGTTTTTT. This translates into CAISGGTGELFF.

The chain joins TRBV5-1 to TRBJ2-5; D uncertain. The CDR3 contains 13 residues. Trimming removed 0 bases from V and 2 bases from J, with 5 bases in between. The germline gives CDR1 SGHRS, CDR2 YFSETQ. DNA of the CDR3: TGCGCCAGCAGCTTGGGACGGCAAGAGACCCAGTACTTC. It encodes CASSLGRQETQYF.

This chain uses TRBV30 with TRBJ2-5, with TRBD1 matching 9 bases. The trim removed 2 bases at V and 5 bases at J, leaving 9 bases unmatched. This CDR3 is built from 15 residues. The V gene's germline CDR1 is GTSNPN and CDR2 SVGIG (reference sequence). Written as DNA, the CDR3 is TGTGCCTGGAGTCAGGGGACAGGGATCGTGGAGACCCAGTACTTC. Translation gives CAWSQGTGIVETQYF. Looking up the rest from reference TRBV30 and TRBJ2-5 gives the full variable domain: SQTIHQWPATLVQPVGSPLSLECTVEGTSNPNLYWYRQAAGRGLQLLFYSVGIGQISSEVPQNLSASRPQDRQFILSSKKLLLSDSGFYLCAWSQGTGIVETQYFGPGTRLLVL.

J is TRBJ2-7 and V is TRBV7-8; D gene uncertain. The V gene lost 1 base and the J gene lost 3 bases, with 4 bases spanning the gap. CDR3 length: 12 residues. The V gene's germline CDR1 is SGHVS and CDR2 FQNEAQ. CDR3 nucleotides: TGTGCCAGCAGCTTAGTGGTCTACGAGCAGTACTTC. Amino acid sequence: CASSLVVYEQYF.

This chain links TRBV15 with TRBJ1-4; no clear D gene. The CDR3 totals 14 residues. The V end was cut by 9 bases, the J end by 0 bases, with 11 bases between. Germline lookup yields CDR1 LNHNV and CDR2 YYDKDF (reference sequence). The CDR3 loop is CATGWEATNEKLFF. CDR3 nucleotides: TGTGCCACGGGGTGGGAGGCAACTAATGAAAAACTGTTTTTT.

The chain recombines TRBV6-1 with TRBJ2-7; D not resolved. This CDR3 has 11 residues. CDR1 and CDR2 from the germline V gene are MNHNS and SASEGT. Trimming left V 2 bases short and J 2 bases short, with 1 base between. Here the CDR3 reads CASSEPYEQYF. CDR3 DNA sequence: TGTGCCAGCAGTGAACCCTACGAGCAGTACTTC.

The chain links TRBV18 to TRBJ1-2; 9 positions agree with TRBD1. V lost 5 bases and J lost 8; bases outside the gene matches: 6. Germline V gene sequence: CDR1 KGHSH, CDR2 LQKENI. The CDR3 is made up of 13 amino acids. The CDR3 region is CASSRDREEGYTF. The DNA of the CDR3 is TGTGCCAGCTCAAGGGACAGGGAGGAGGGCTACACCTTC.

V gene TRBV4-3 combines with J gene TRBJ1-2; D perhaps matches TRBD1 (5 bases). This CDR3 spans 16 amino acids. Looked up from germline, CDR1 is LGHNA and CDR2 is YSLEER. Trimming removed 2 bases from V and 2 bases from J, with 15 bases in between. CDR3 nucleotides: TGCGCCAGCAGCCAACAGGGAGCGGGCGTAAACTATGGCTACACCTTC. Encoded protein: CASSQQGAGVNYGYTF.

The chain carries TRBV12-5 and TRBJ2-5, with 10 bases lining up with TRBD2. Germline-derived CDR1 and CDR2 are LGHNT and FRNRAP. The CDR3 is made up of 17 amino acids. Losses at the gene ends were 1 base for V and 1 base for J; bases not matched to a gene: 6. The CDR3 protein is CASGLARTSGLQETQYF. CDR3 nucleotide sequence: TGTGCTAGTGGTTTGGCCCGGACTAGCGGCCTCCAAGAGACCCAGTACTTC.

This clone has a single count. The chain combines TRBV6-5 with TRBJ2-5, with 9 nucleotides matching TRBD1. The V segment lost 0 bases and the J segment 5 bases; nucleotides outside the gene matches: 7. The germline gives CDR1 MNHEY, CDR2 SVGAGI. The CDR3 runs to 16 residues. DNA for the CDR3: TGTGCCAGCAGTTACTCTTATCACAGGGGGCGGGAGACCCAGTACTTC. Protein sequence: CASSYSYHRGRETQYF.

The V call is TRBV18, the J call TRBJ2-1, with 8 nucleotides matching TRBD1. Germline-derived CDR1 and CDR2 are KGHSH and LQKENI. This CDR3 has 15 amino acids. V lost 3 bases and J lost 7; bases outside the gene matches: 8. CDR3 bases: TGTGCCAGCTCACCGCCGGACAGGGTTCAGAATGAGCAGTTCTTC. Its protein is CASSPPDRVQNEQFF. Drawing the rest from reference TRBV18 and TRBJ2-1, the complete variable domain is NAGVMQNPRHLVRRRGQEARLRCSPMKGHSHVYWYRQLPEEGLKFMVYLQKENIIDESGMPKERFSAEFPKEGPSILRIQQVVRGDSAAYFCASSPPDRVQNEQFFGPGTRLTVL.

The gene calls are TRBV7-2 and TRBJ2-5; unclear D gene. This CDR3 region has 14 residues. Trimming shortened V by 5 bases and J by 4 bases, and 14 bases separated the two germline ends. Germline assignment: CDR1 SGHTA and CDR2 FQGNSA. CDR3 in amino acids: CASSAWVSIETQYF. CDR3 DNA: TGTGCCAGCAGCGCTTGGGTTAGCATAGAGACCCAGTACTTC.

This rearrangement joins TRBV30 to TRBJ2-7; either TRBD1 or TRBD2 may supply D (5 bases each). CDR1 GTSNPN and CDR2 SVGIG come from the germline V gene (reference sequence). The CDR3 length is 14 residues. With 3 bases removed from V and 4 bases from J, the gap between germline ends came to 16 bases. The CDR3 DNA reads as TGTGCCTGGAGAGGCGGACTTAGGGGTTACGAGCAGTACTTC. Encoded protein: CAWRGGLRGYEQYF. Full variable domain (outside the CDR3, taken from reference TRBV30 and TRBJ2-7): SQTIHQWPATLVQPVGSPLSLECTVEGTSNPNLYWYRQAAGRGLQLLFYSVGIGQISSEVPQNLSASRPQDRQFILSSKKLLLSDSGFYLCAWRGGLRGYEQYFGPGTRLTVT.

V is TRBV27 and J is TRBJ2-3; 10 bases agree with TRBD2. The length of the CDR3 is 17 residues. Germline CDR1 and CDR2: MNHEY and SMNVEV (reference sequence). V lost 5 bases and J lost 4; bases outside the gene matches: 12. CDR3 DNA sequence: TGTGCCAGCAGTGCCCTCGGGGGAGCGGGGGGGTCAGATACGCAGTATTTT. As protein: CASSALGGAGGSDTQYF.

The gene calls are TRBV10-3 and TRBJ1-2; perhaps TRBD1 as D (6 bases). V lost 10 bases and J 8 bases, leaving 20 bases between the germline ends. The CDR3 contains 13 residues. CDR1 and CDR2 (germline): ENHRY, SYGVKD. The CDR3 bases are TGTGCCAGCAGGGGCAGGGAAGGATCGGGCTACACCTTC. The encoded protein is CASRGREGSGYTF.

This clone appeared a few times. V and J are TRBV9 and TRBJ1-2; D ambiguous. V was pared by 0 bases and J by 4 bases, with 7 bases between. The CDR3 has 13 amino acids. Per the germline V gene, CDR1 is SGDLS and CDR2 is YYNGEE. Here the CDR3 DNA reads TGTGCCAGCAGCGTAGTAAGCCCCTATGGCTACACCTTC. It yields the protein CASSVVSPYGYTF.

The chain combines TRBV18 with TRBJ1-6, with 9 bases identical to TRBD1. CDR1 and CDR2 (germline): KGHSH, LQKENI. V lost 0 bases to trimming and J lost 9 bases; unmatched junction nucleotides: 6. This CDR3 region has 16 residues. CDR3 DNA: TGTGCCAGCTCACCACCTCGGGACAGGGTTTCTTCACCCCTCCACTTT. Amino acid sequence: CASSPPRDRVSSPLHF. The complete variable domain, with remaining parts taken from reference TRBV18 and TRBJ1-6, reads NAGVMQNPRHLVRRRGQEARLRCSPMKGHSHVYWYRQLPEEGLKFMVYLQKENIIDESGMPKERFSAEFPKEGPSILRIQQVVRGDSAAYFCASSPPRDRVSSPLHFGNGTRLTVT.

This clone was found a few times. This chain uses TRBV18 with TRBJ1-2; 7 nucleotides match TRBD1. The V gene end was trimmed by 5 bases and the J gene end by 4 bases; junction bases not matched to a gene: 7. The CDR3 has 14 residues. CDR1 is KGHSH, CDR2 LQKENI, per germline. CDR3 protein: CASSGGQEAYGYTF. The CDR3 region has the DNA TGTGCCAGCTCAGGAGGACAGGAGGCCTATGGCTACACCTTC.

The chain combines TRBV7-3 with TRBJ2-1; D is perhaps TRBD2 (5 bases). Deletions cut 6 bases from V and 2 bases from J, with 8 bases between. Looked up from germline, CDR1 is SGHTA and CDR2 is FQGTGA. The CDR3 has 13 residues. The CDR3 protein is CASSSGAYNEQFF. The CDR3 region has the DNA TGTGCCAGCAGTTCCGGGGCCTACAATGAGCAGTTCTTC.

The chain is built from TRBV5-4 and TRBJ1-1; D is unresolved. Germline lookup yields CDR1 SGHNT and CDR2 YYREEE (reference sequence). Trimming cost V 4 bases and J 4 bases, with 14 bases left between them. CDR3 length equals 14 residues. This CDR3 is CASSTGRIFTEAFF. The DNA of the CDR3 is TGTGCCAGCAGCACCGGACGGATTTTCACTGAAGCTTTCTTT. Drawing the rest from reference TRBV5-4 and TRBJ1-1, the complete variable domain is ETGVTQSPTHLIKTRGQQVTLRCSSQSGHNTVSWYQQALGQGPQFIFQYYREEENGRGNFPPRFSGLQFPNYSSELNVNALELDDSALYLCASSTGRIFTEAFFGQGTRLTVV.

This clone turned up a few times. This chain connects TRBV5-1 to TRBJ2-7, with TRBD1 matching over 8 bases. From germline, CDR1 is SGHRS and CDR2 YFSETQ. This CDR3 is 12 amino acids long. Unmatched junction bases numbered 3, after V lost 5 bases and J lost 5 bases. The CDR3 DNA reads as TGCGCCAGCAGTTGGACAGGGAACGAGCAGTACTTC. Its protein is CASSWTGNEQYF.

The chain joins TRBV5-1 to TRBJ2-1; TRBD2 aligns across 13 bases. V shed 2 bases and J 2 bases; nucleotides not matched to a gene: 19. Germline V lookup: CDR1 SGHRS, CDR2 YFSETQ. This CDR3 is built from 22 residues. The CDR3 spells CASSFPPRTSGRNRGTYNEQFF. DNA of the CDR3: TGCGCCAGCAGCTTTCCACCCCGGACTAGCGGGAGAAATAGAGGAACCTACAATGAGCAGTTCTTC.

V usage is TRBV18 and J usage is TRBJ1-5; D ambiguous. V lost 1 base and J lost 7, with 11 bases in between. Germline CDR1 KGHSH, CDR2 LQKENI. This CDR3 has 14 residues. The CDR3 nucleotides read TGTGCCAGCTCACCACAGGCGAGAGGACAGCCCCAGCATTTT. Encoded protein: CASSPQARGQPQHF.

The chain's CDR3 is CASSVGSGQFGRGYTF. The CDR3 nucleotides are TGTGCCAGCAGCGTAGGGTCCGGACAGTTTGGCAGGGGCTACACCTTC. This sequence joins TRBV9 and TRBJ1-2; a possible D gene is TRBD1 (6 bases). Trimming removed 0 bases from V and 8 bases from J, with 20 bases in between. The CDR3 sequence is 16 residues long. The germline gives CDR1 SGDLS, CDR2 YYNGEE.

V usage is TRBV6-6 and J usage is TRBJ2-3; 10 bases align to TRBD2. CDR3 size: 14 residues. Germline CDR1 and CDR2: MNHNY and SVGAGI (reference sequence). Losses at the gene ends were 9 bases for V and 7 bases for J; bases not matched to a gene: 10. The CDR3, as DNA: TGTGCCAGTAAAGCGGGGGGGGGCGGGAATACGCAGTATTTT. It yields the protein CASKAGGGGNTQYF.

The chain couples TRBV19 to TRBJ2-7; D remains unclear. Germline V gives CDR1 LNHDA, CDR2 SQIVND (reference sequence). V was trimmed by 0 bases and J by 0 bases, leaving 9 bases between them. CDR3 length equals 15 residues. The DNA for the CDR3 is TGTGCCAGTAGTATAGATTTAAGTTCCTCCTACGAGCAGTACTTC. It is translated as CASSIDLSSSYEQYF.

The chain is built from TRBV5-5 and TRBJ2-6; D is unclear. CDR3 length equals 15 residues. V lost 0 bases and J lost 4, with 8 bases in between. CDR1 and CDR2 from the germline V gene are SGHKS and YYEKEE (reference sequence). In nucleotides, the CDR3 is TGTGCCAGCAGCTTGGGAAGTACGGGGGCCAACGTCCTGACTTTC. Protein product: CASSLGSTGANVLTF.

This clone showed up just a few times. The sample holds other DNA sequences that translate to the same CDR3. This sequence joins TRBV19 and TRBJ1-5; maybe TRBD1 (6 bases). The germline V gene encodes CDR1 LNHDA and CDR2 SQIVND (reference sequence). Trimming pared 7 bases from V and 5 bases from J, leaving 15 bases between. This CDR3 has 14 amino acids. The CDR3 region has the DNA TGTGCCAGTACTCTAGGGGGTGTTGATCAGCCCCAGCATTTT. It encodes CASTLGGVDQPQHF. The whole variable domain, filled in from reference TRBV19 and TRBJ1-5, reads DGGITQSPKYLFRKEGQNVTLSCEQNLNHDAMYWYRQDPGQGLRLIYYSQIVNDFQKGDIAEGYSVSREKKESFPLTVTSAQKNPTAFYLCASTLGGVDQPQHFGDGTRLSIL.